Described below is a single TCR beta chain sequence and its context. Naive CD8 isolation took CD45RO-negative cells positively selected for CCR7 and excluded terminally differentiated effector memory CD45RA+ cells. The CDR3 extends over 14 amino acids. Trimming took off 4 bases at V and 7 bases at J, with 13 bases between the two ends. The germline V gene encodes CDR1 MNHEY and CDR2 SMNVEV (reference sequence). Assay: immunoSEQ multiplex PCR; the TCRdb copy retains only in-frame clones and omits some. The table lists about 700,000 clones, roughly nine tenths of them singletons. The sample belongs to a study of shared clonotypes between healthy human individuals.

The receptor was derived from a man aged 25 to 45 in good health. Sequenced sample: naive CD8+ T cells sorted from blood. The chain links TRBV27 to TRBJ2-2; D perhaps matches TRBD1 (6 bases). For the CDR3, the DNA is TGTGCCAGCAGTTCCCTCCACAGGGTCGGGGAGCTGTTTTTT. Its protein product is CASSSLHRVGELFF.